Listed below are T cell receptor beta chains from one sample, sequenced in a study of T cell repertoires in cytomegalovirus infection. TCRdb re-derived calls from the reads in MiXCR, one entry per CDR3 protein. The sample consists of roughly 200,000 distinct CDR3 sequences, about 40% of them appearing once. No cognate antigen is known for these TCRs. Specimen: CD8+ T cells from cultured PBMCs, collected from culture after CMV antigen stimulation. All receptors come from a human donor in good health (CMV status not recorded). Some clones in this sample may be carry-over from other donors' samples. CDR3s include the opening cysteine and the closing phenylalanine or tryptophan. Each record gives: J gene, D gene, clone size, V gene, CDR3 DNA, CDR3 protein. A D gene is named only where the DNA matches it firmly. A clone size is listed for some rows: how often the clone was seen (once, few, many), or a class if it is expanded.

TRBJ2-1,TRBD2,NA,TRBV5-5,TGTGCCAGCAGAAGTAGCGGGATCAATGAGCAGTTCTTC,CASRSSGINEQFF
TRBJ2-2,NA,NA,TRBV10-3,TGTGCCATCAGTGAGTCGAAGATCGGGGAGCTGTTTTTT,CAISESKIGELFF
TRBJ1-6,NA,NA,TRBV9,TGTGCCAGCAGCGGAACCGGACGGCACAATTCACCCCTCCACTTT,CASSGTGRHNSPLHF
TRBJ2-3,NA,once,TRBV30,TGTGCCTGGAGTGTAATAGGAGGGCCAAGGGATACGCAGTATTTT,CAWSVIGGPRDTQYF
TRBJ2-6,NA,NA,TRBV7-2,TGTGCAAGCACACGGACAGTGAGAGCTGGGGCCAACGTCCTGACTTTC,CASTRTVRAGANVLTF
TRBJ2-2,TRBD2,few,TRBV6-5,TGTGCCAGCAGCTTCTCCCCCGGGACTAGGAACACCGGGGAGCTGTTTTTT,CASSFSPGTRNTGELFF
TRBJ2-5,TRBD2,NA,TRBV7-9,TGTGCCAGCAGCTTACCGACTAGCGGAGGGGGGGAGACCCAGTACTTC,CASSLPTSGGGETQYF
TRBJ2-1,NA,NA,TRBV5-1,TGCGCCAGCAGCTCCCGGGACACAAGTGCGGATGAGCAGTTCTTC,CASSSRDTSADEQFF
TRBJ1-1,NA,few,TRBV6-5,TGTGCCAGCAGTTACTCCAGGGACTACACTGAAGCTTTCTTT,CASSYSRDYTEAFF
TRBJ1-1,NA,NA,TRBV5-6,TGTGCCAGCAGCTTGGATATGGGGGTGAACACTGAAGCTTTCTTT,CASSLDMGVNTEAFF
TRBJ2-7,TRBD1,NA,TRBV20-1,TGCAGTGCTAGAGATAGGGGGACAGCTTCCTACGAGCAGTACTTC,CSARDRGTASYEQYF
TRBJ2-1,NA,NA,TRBV7-3,TGTGCCAGCAGCGAAGGTCTGACCCAGTTCTTC,CASSEGLTQFF
TRBJ2-3,NA,NA,TRBV27,TGTGCCAGCAGCCACCGACAGTTGCTAGGGGGTACGCAGTATTTT,CASSHRQLLGGTQYF
TRBJ1-1,NA,few,TRBV12-3/TRBV12-4,TGTGCTGTAAAGAACACTGAAGCTTTCTTT,CAVKNTEAFF
TRBJ1-1,NA,NA,TRBV6-1,TGTGCCACCTATAGCGGCGGCAGGGAGGCTTTCTTT,CATYSGGREAFF
TRBJ2-3,TRBD2,NA,TRBV5-4,TGTGCCAGCAGCTTGCGGCGGGAGAACACAGATACGCAGTATTTT,CASSLRRENTDTQYF
TRBJ1-5,TRBD1,few,TRBV10-2,TGCGCCAGCAGTGAGCGAACAGGGGTGAATCAGCCCCAGCATTTT,CASSERTGVNQPQHF
TRBJ2-7,NA,NA,TRBV9,TGTGCCAGCAGCGTAGGAGGGACCGTGACCTACGAGCAGTACTTC,CASSVGGTVTYEQYF
TRBJ2-7,NA,NA,TRBV28,TGTGCCAGCAGTTCACCGGGACCATTGGGGGCTAGCGGATCCTACGAGCAGTACTTC,CASSSPGPLGASGSYEQYF
TRBJ1-3,NA,few,TRBV7-8,TGTGCCAGCAGCTTAGATGTGGGGATATCTGGAAACACCATATATTTT,CASSLDVGISGNTIYF
TRBJ2-2,TRBD2,NA,TRBV11-2,TGTGCCAGCAGCTTAGATCCGACTAGCGGGGGCCTTCACACCGGGGAGCTGTTTTTT,CASSLDPTSGGLHTGELFF
TRBJ1-1,NA,NA,TRBV28,TGTGCCAGCAGTGTCTCAGGGGCGGGGAACACTGAAGCTTTCTTT,CASSVSGAGNTEAFF
TRBJ2-1,TRBD1,NA,TRBV6-6,TGTGCCAGCAGCCTTGGACAGGGGAGGCACGTGAGGGCCGTCAATGAGCAGTTCTTC,CASSLGQGRHVRAVNEQFF
TRBJ1-1,NA,many,TRBV7-2,TGTGCCAGCAGCTTCACAGGCGTGAACACTGAAGCTTTCTTT,CASSFTGVNTEAFF
TRBJ2-1,TRBD1,NA,TRBV4-1,TGCGCCAGCAGCCCGACAGGGGGGAGTGAGCAGTTCTTC,CASSPTGGSEQFF
TRBJ1-4,NA,few,TRBV20-1,TGCAGTGCTGAGGGACACCCATTGGCGACTAATGAAAAACTGTTTTTT,CSAEGHPLATNEKLFF
TRBJ2-7,TRBD1,NA,TRBV5-5,TGTGCCAGCAGCCTGACAGGGGGCGCGGGCTACGAGCAGTACTTC,CASSLTGGAGYEQYF
TRBJ1-4,NA,many,TRBV27,TGTGCCAGCAGTTTTAGGTTCCCGTCGGAAAAACTGTTTTTT,CASSFRFPSEKLFF
TRBJ2-3,NA,medium-sized,TRBV7-2,TGTGCCAGCAGCTTAGGGGGACCAAATACGCAGTATTTT,CASSLGGPNTQYF
TRBJ2-7,TRBD2,few,TRBV7-8,TGTGCCAGCACCGTCGAAAGCGGGGCCTCCTACGAGCAGTACTTC,CASTVESGASYEQYF
TRBJ2-1,NA,NA,TRBV19,TGTGCCAGTAGTGAGGACCCACGCAACTACAATGAGCAGTTCTTC,CASSEDPRNYNEQFF
TRBJ2-7,TRBD2,NA,TRBV29-1,TGCAGCGTTGAATATGGCGGGAGCTCCTACGAGCAGTACTTC,CSVEYGGSSYEQYF
TRBJ2-1,NA,few,TRBV11-2,TGTGCCAGCAGCCCAACGAGGGGGGGCTACAATGAGCAGTTCTTC,CASSPTRGGYNEQFF
TRBJ1-1,NA,NA,TRBV6-1,TGTGCCAGCACCCTAACTGAGACGGCTAACACTGAAGCTTTCTTT,CASTLTETANTEAFF
TRBJ2-7,NA,few,TRBV7-9,TGTGCCAGTGTAATGACAGAAAACCCCTACGAGCAGTACTTC,CASVMTENPYEQYF
TRBJ1-2,NA,once,TRBV5-6,TGTGCCAGCACCGGTTGGGGTCGGGGAGTGGAGGGCTACACCTTC,CASTGWGRGVEGYTF
TRBJ2-1,NA,few,TRBV12-3/TRBV12-4,TGTGCCAGCAGCCCGTCGACGACTGAGCAGTTCTTC,CASSPSTTEQFF
TRBJ2-5,TRBD1,NA,TRBV7-9,TGTGCCAGCAGCTTCGCCAGGGGGATACAAGAGACCCAGTACTTC,CASSFARGIQETQYF
TRBJ2-1,TRBD2,few,TRBV29-1,TGCAGCGTACCAATCACTAGCGGGAGGAACAGTGAGCAGTTCTTC,CSVPITSGRNSEQFF
TRBJ2-1,NA,few,TRBV11-2,TGTGCCAGCAGCTTAGGTCAGGATGGTAGGAATGAGCAGTTCTTC,CASSLGQDGRNEQFF
TRBJ1-3,TRBD1,few,TRBV7-8,TGTGCCAGCGGACCCTGGGACAGGGGGTCTGGAAACACCATATATTTT,CASGPWDRGSGNTIYF
TRBJ1-1,TRBD1,NA,TRBV6-5,TGTGCCAGCAGAGTCGGACAGGAGTCAATGAACACTGAAGCTTTCTTT,CASRVGQESMNTEAFF
TRBJ2-7,NA,NA,TRBV28,TGTGCCAGCATGCGGTCCTACGAGCAGTACTTC,CASMRSYEQYF
TRBJ1-2,NA,few,TRBV20-1,TGCAGTGCAACTGGACAGACTGAAACTAACTATGGCTACACCTTC,CSATGQTETNYGYTF
TRBJ1-2,NA,few,TRBV7-3,TGTGCCAGCAGCCCAAGGGGGGGAAATGATGGCTACACCTTC,CASSPRGGNDGYTF
TRBJ2-2,NA,NA,TRBV7-6,TGTGCCAGCAGCTTAGCGCTCGGGGGAAGTGAGGACACCGGGGAGCTGTTTTTT,CASSLALGGSEDTGELFF
TRBJ2-5,NA,NA,TRBV7-8,TGTGCCAGCAGCTCTAGGAGGGAGAAGACCCAGTACTTC,CASSSRREKTQYF
TRBJ2-5,NA,few,TRBV10-3,TGTGCCATCAGTGAGTCGAAGGGACCACAAGAGACCCAGTACTTC,CAISESKGPQETQYF
TRBJ1-5,TRBD1,NA,TRBV7-9,TGTGCCAGCAGCGGGGACAGGGGGCAGCCCCAGCATTTT,CASSGDRGQPQHF
TRBJ1-1,TRBD1,few,TRBV15,TGTGCCACCAGTCCTGACCCCGGACAGGTGGAAGTGTCTGAAGCTTTCTTT,CATSPDPGQVEVSEAFF
TRBJ1-5,NA,NA,TRBV15,TGTGCCACCAGCAGCTCTCAAGTTCAGCCCCAGCATTTT,CATSSSQVQPQHF
TRBJ2-5,NA,NA,TRBV3-1,TGTGCCAGCAGCCCGCAGGGTAGGAAGACCCAGTACTTC,CASSPQGRKTQYF